One and the same sample provided the 17 T cell receptor beta chains below, sequenced in a study of cytomegalovirus exposure and HLA in healthy donors. Primers: 60 Vbeta forward and 13 Jbeta reverse. Measured with immunoSEQ multiplex PCR; TCRdb has only the in-frame clones, and not every one. The sample includes 150,000 to 200,000 clones, about 9% of them seen just once. Sequenced sample: PBMCs. These receptors were collected from a woman in her thirties in good health and CMV-seropositive.

This clone was counted a few times. The chain employs TRBV19 and TRBJ1-1, with a possible D match to TRBD1 (6 bases). Trimming cost V 6 bases and J 6 bases, with 17 bases left between them. Germline values: CDR1 LNHDA, CDR2 SQIVND (reference sequence). This CDR3 has 14 residues. The chain's CDR3 is CASREQQGAAEAFF. DNA for the CDR3: TGTGCCAGTAGGGAGCAACAGGGAGCCGCTGAAGCTTTCTTT. Full variable domain (outside the CDR3, taken from reference TRBV19 and TRBJ1-1): DGGITQSPKYLFRKEGQNVTLSCEQNLNHDAMYWYRQDPGQGLRLIYYSQIVNDFQKGDIAEGYSVSREKKESFPLTVTSAQKNPTAFYLCASREQQGAAEAFFGQGTRLTVV.

This clone was seen a few times. The rearrangement joins TRBV6-5 to TRBJ1-5; 7 bases are a match to TRBD1. V was pared by 5 bases and J by 5 bases, with 6 bases of the junction left unmatched. Germline V gene lookup returns CDR1 MNHEY and CDR2 SVGAGI. The CDR3 length is 14 residues. CDR3 loop: CASSPRQGDQPQHF. CDR3 bases: TGTGCCAGCAGTCCCCGACAGGGCGATCAGCCCCAGCATTTT.

A few counts support this clone. The CDR3 sequence is CAWSPTSQGDTQYF. CDR3 bases: TGTGCCTGGAGTCCGACCTCTCAGGGAGATACGCAGTATTTT. The rearrangement uses TRBV30 and TRBJ2-3; maybe TRBD1 (5 bases). The CDR3 is 14 residues long. Trimming shortened V by 2 bases and J by 5 bases, and 14 bases separated the two germline ends. The V gene's germline CDR1 is GTSNPN and CDR2 SVGIG (reference sequence).

This sequence joins TRBV21-1 and TRBJ2-3; TRBD2, as called in the table, went unchecked against the DNA. TRBV21-1 is flagged as a pseudogene. The CDR3 loop spans 18 amino acids. The CDR3 sequence: CASSTGWVRTSLTDTQYF. The CDR3 bases are TGTGCCAGCAGCACCGGGTGGGTCAGAACTTCGTTGACAGATACGCAGTATTTT.

The chain is built from TRBV29-1 and TRBJ2-7; D may be TRBD1 (7 bases). The CDR3 runs 11 residues. V lost 4 bases and J lost 7, with 11 bases in between. The V gene's germline CDR1 is SQVTM and CDR2 ANQGSEA. DNA for the CDR3: TGCAGCGTTGCAGGGGGGTGGGAGCAGTACTTC. Translated, it gives CSVAGGWEQYF.

The chain combines TRBV6-6 with TRBJ2-3, with TRBD2 matching 9 bases. Germline lookup yields CDR1 MNHNY and CDR2 SVGAGI (reference sequence). Trimming took 5 bases from V and 6 from J; bases not matched to a gene: 6. The CDR3 extends over 14 amino acids. For the CDR3, the DNA is TGTGCCAGCAGTCCGTTTAGCGGGAGCGATACGCAGTATTTT. Amino acid sequence: CASSPFSGSDTQYF.

This chain uses TRBV9 with TRBJ1-1, with unresolved D. Between the trimmed V and J ends, which lost 0 bases and 5 bases, there was a span of 11 bases. CDR3 size: 14 residues. Looked up from germline, CDR1 is SGDLS and CDR2 is YYNGEE. The CDR3 reads CASSVAVPVTEAFF. The CDR3 DNA sequence: TGTGCCAGCAGCGTAGCTGTTCCAGTAACTGAAGCTTTCTTT.

This clone was picked up a small number of times. The chain joins TRBV10-3 to TRBJ2-7, with 8 bases fitting TRBD2. The germline V gene has CDR1 ENHRY and CDR2 SYGVKD. After removal of 2 bases from V and 5 bases from J, the junction contained 5 bases not matched to a gene. The CDR3 runs 14 residues. The CDR3 DNA sequence: TGTGCCATCAGTGAGAATCGGGGGGGGCACGAGCAGTACTTC. Translation gives CAISENRGGHEQYF.

This chain uses TRBV10-3 with TRBJ2-3, with D perhaps TRBD1 (5 bases). The CDR3 spans 15 residues. CDR1 and CDR2 (germline): ENHRY, SYGVKD. V was shortened by 10 bases and J by 2 bases, with 19 bases between the two germline ends. CDR3 bases: TGTGCCACCCTCAACACCGACAGAATCACAGATACGCAGTATTTT. Amino acids: CATLNTDRITDTQYF.

This clone showed up just a few times. This sequence joins TRBV4-2 and TRBJ2-3; D remains unclear. Per germline, CDR1 LGHNA and CDR2 YNFKEQ. The CDR3 contains 12 residues. V was pared by 3 bases and J by 3 bases, with 4 bases between. The CDR3: CASSHQTDTQYF. The CDR3 DNA reads TGTGCCAGCAGCCACCAGACAGATACGCAGTATTTT.

Only a few counts were recorded for this clone. The V call is TRBV2, the J call TRBJ2-1, with D maybe TRBD1 (6 bases). Per germline, CDR1 SNHLY and CDR2 FYNNEI. This CDR3 region has 14 residues. V was shortened by 6 bases and J by 8 bases, with 17 bases between the two germline ends. CDR3 in amino acids: CASRAGEVIDEQFF. Written as DNA, the CDR3 is TGTGCCAGCAGAGCAGGGGAAGTAATCGATGAGCAGTTCTTC. The full variable domain, rest sourced from reference TRBV2 and TRBJ2-1, is EPEVTQTPSHQVTQMGQEVILRCVPISNHLYFYWYRQILGQKVEFLVSFYNNEISEKSEIFDDQFSVERPDGSNFTLKIRSTKLEDSAMYFCASRAGEVIDEQFFGPGTRLTVL.

Only a few counts were recorded for this clone. J is TRBJ1-2 and V is TRBV5-8; 12 nucleotides match TRBD1. The CDR3 totals 16 residues. The germline V gene encodes CDR1 SGHTS and CDR2 YDEGEE. V shed 3 bases, J shed 4 bases, and the junction held 7 bases outside the gene matches. CDR3 nucleotides: TGTGCCAGCAGCTCGGGGGGGACAGGGGGCGTCTATGGCTACACCTTC. This codes for CASSSGGTGGVYGYTF.

This chain links TRBV27 with TRBJ2-7; 7 bases map to TRBD1. Germline V lookup: CDR1 MNHEY, CDR2 SMNVEV (reference sequence). The CDR3 length is 14 residues. Trimming at V came to 3 bases and at J to 5 bases, leaving 7 bases not matched to a gene. The CDR3 DNA reads TGTGCCAGCAGTTTGACAGGGTCGTCGGACGAGCAGTACTTC. Protein product: CASSLTGSSDEQYF.

This clone occurred a few times. The chain uses TRBV6-1 and TRBJ2-5; D gene unclear. The CDR3 totals 13 residues. The germline CDR1 and CDR2 sequences are MNHNS and SASEGT. V was clipped by 3 bases and J by 5 bases, with 10 bases between them. The CDR3 DNA is TGTGCCAGCAGTGATGAAGCGCGGGAGACCCAGTACTTC. Amino acids: CASSDEARETQYF.

The rearrangement joins TRBV19 to TRBJ2-7; a possible D gene is TRBD1 (5 bases). Trimming shortened V by 8 bases and J by 2 bases, and 10 bases separated the two germline ends. CDR1 LNHDA and CDR2 SQIVND come from the germline V gene (reference sequence). The CDR3 runs 12 residues. This CDR3 reads CASQGWTYEQYF. CDR3 DNA: TGTGCCAGTCAGGGTTGGACCTACGAGCAGTACTTC. Full variable domain (rest looked up from reference TRBV19 and TRBJ2-7): DGGITQSPKYLFRKEGQNVTLSCEQNLNHDAMYWYRQDPGQGLRLIYYSQIVNDFQKGDIAEGYSVSREKKESFPLTVTSAQKNPTAFYLCASQGWTYEQYFGPGTRLTVT.

This clone came up a few times. The chain joins TRBV7-2 to TRBJ2-3; 8 nucleotides agree with TRBD2. Germline V gene data show CDR1 as SGHTA and CDR2 as FQGNSA. CDR3 size: 16 residues. V lost 8 bases, J lost 2 bases, and 12 bases stayed unmatched. The CDR3 is CASYPYLAGLTDTQYF. Written as DNA, the CDR3 is TGTGCCAGCTACCCCTACTTAGCGGGGCTCACAGATACGCAGTATTTT.

The gene calls are TRBV10-1 and TRBJ1-1, with unresolved D. Between the trimmed V and J ends, which lost 3 bases and 1 base, there was a span of 6 bases. The CDR3 totals 13 residues. The germline gives CDR1 WNHNN, CDR2 SYGVQD (reference sequence). The CDR3 DNA follows: TGCGCCAGCAGTGACTTCCCGAACACTGAAGCTTTCTTT. It is translated as CASSDFPNTEAFF.